This T cell receptor beta chain is from a study of blood T cell repertoires in COVID-19. Study information: Material from acute and convalescent COVID-19 was sourced from the United States, Italy and Spain.

This clone appeared a single time. This CDR3 has 14 amino acids. V trimming: 4 bases; J trimming: 2 bases; junction bases outside the gene matches: 2. CDR1 is LNHDA and CDR2 is SQIVND in the germline V gene (reference sequence). Only in-frame clones appear in the TCRdb table, and some are missing; sequencing was by immunoSEQ multiplex PCR. Of around 35,000 clones detected, approximately 81% appear once; the ten largest clones hold just over 3%. The sequenced sample consisted of peripheral blood. The clonotype comes from a man in his sixties or seventies with COVID-19, enrolled during active disease. The rearrangement links TRBV19 to TRBJ2-1; TRBD1 agrees at 7 bases. The CDR3 region has the DNA TGTGCCAGTAGTAGGACAGGAACCTACAATGAGCAGTTCTTC. Encoded protein: CASSRTGTYNEQFF.